Included here is one T cell receptor (beta chain) sequence, with context. Its antigen remains unidentified. The sample belongs to a study of regulatory T cells in long-lasting Graves disease. Study-wide results and limits: Patients whose Graves' disease persisted exhibited lower TCR diversity than those newly diagnosed.

Time point in this sample: newly diagnosed GD, antithyroid drugs for less than 3 months. The TCR library was made from RNA extracted from PBMCs. Those enrolled as patients came out of an endocrinology department in Xi'an, China. CDR3 regions were amplified by Arm-PCR using iRepertoire HTBI primers to build TCR beta libraries. As originally analysed: The samples included roughly 61 TRBV and some 15 TRBJ segments. TCRdb itself ran the multiplex PCR reads through MiXCR, one entry per CDR3 protein. The V and J calls here are based on TCRdb, not the publication. The table has around 400,000 distinct CDR3 sequences, 15% to 19% seen once. Germline assignment: CDR1 MNHEY and CDR2 SMNVEV (reference sequence). The CDR3 is made up of 16 amino acids. With V trimmed by 7 bases and J by 5 bases, 12 bases remained unmatched.

The chain has TRBV27 and TRBJ2-1; TRBD1 agrees at 9 bases. This clonotype was sampled from a female donor with Graves disease. The specimen comprised peripheral blood mononuclear cells (PBMCs), sampled at new diagnosis, from a patient treated with antithyroid drugs. The CDR3 sequence is CASTPRGQGNHNEQFF. The CDR3 DNA reads TGTGCCAGCACTCCCAGGGGACAGGGCAACCACAATGAGCAGTTCTTC.